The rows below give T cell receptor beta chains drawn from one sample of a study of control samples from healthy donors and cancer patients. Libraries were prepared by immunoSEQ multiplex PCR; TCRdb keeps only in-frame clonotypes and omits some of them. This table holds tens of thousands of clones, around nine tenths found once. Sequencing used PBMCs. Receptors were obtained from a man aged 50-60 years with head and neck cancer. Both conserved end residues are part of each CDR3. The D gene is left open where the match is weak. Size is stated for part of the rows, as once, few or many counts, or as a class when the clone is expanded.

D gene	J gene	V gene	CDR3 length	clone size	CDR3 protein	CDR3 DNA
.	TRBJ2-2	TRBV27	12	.	CASSLFPGELFF	TGTGCCAGCAGTTTGTTCCCCGGGGAGCTGTTTTTT
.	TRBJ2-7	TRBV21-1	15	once	CASSKASVVGNEQYF	TGTGCCAGCAGCAAAGCGTCCGTTGTAGGGAACGAGCAGTACTTC
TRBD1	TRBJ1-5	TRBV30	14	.	CACKQTGSTQPQHF	TGTGCCTGCAAGCAGACAGGGTCGACTCAGCCCCAGCATTTT
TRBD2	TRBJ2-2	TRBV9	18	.	CASSGTSGRAQDTGELFF	TGTGCCAGCAGCGGGACTAGCGGGAGGGCTCAGGACACCGGGGAGCTGTTTTTT
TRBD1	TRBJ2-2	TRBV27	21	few	CASSFRGYWGQGFEVGGELFF	TGTGCCAGCAGTTTTCGGGGATACTGGGGACAGGGGTTCGAGGTCGGCGGGGAGCTGTTTTTT
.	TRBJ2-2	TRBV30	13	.	CAWIRGGTGELFF	TGTGCCTGGATCAGGGGGGGCACCGGGGAGCTGTTTTTT
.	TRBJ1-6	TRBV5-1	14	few	CASSFQQYNSPLHF	TGCGCCAGCAGCTTTCAACAGTATAATTCACCCCTCCACTTT
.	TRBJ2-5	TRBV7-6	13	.	CASSLQGQETQYF	TGTGCCAGCAGCTTACAGGGGCAGGAGACCCAGTACTTC
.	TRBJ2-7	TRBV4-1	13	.	CASSQEASYEQYF	TGCGCCAGCAGCCAAGAGGCTTCCTACGAGCAGTACTTC
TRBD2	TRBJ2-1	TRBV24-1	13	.	CATSVGGANEQFF	TGTGCCACCAGTGTCGGGGGGGCGAATGAGCAGTTCTTC
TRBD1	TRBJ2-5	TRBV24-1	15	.	CATSENTGGRETQYF	TGTGCCACCAGTGAAAACACAGGGGGCCGGGAGACCCAGTACTTC
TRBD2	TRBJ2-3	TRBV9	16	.	CASSEGTSGLTDTQYF	TGTGCCAGCAGCGAGGGGACTAGCGGGTTGACAGATACGCAGTATTTT
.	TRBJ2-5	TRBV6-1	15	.	CASSEDWPYQETQYF	TGTGCCAGCAGTGAAGACTGGCCGTACCAAGAGACCCAGTACTTC
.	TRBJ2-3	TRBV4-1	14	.	CASSQGSGSDTQYF	TGCGCCAGCAGCCAAGGCTCAGGGTCAGATACGCAGTATTTT
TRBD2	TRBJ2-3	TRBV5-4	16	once	CASTEHLAGGIDTQYF	TGTGCCAGCACCGAACACTTGGCGGGGGGTATAGATACGCAGTATTTT
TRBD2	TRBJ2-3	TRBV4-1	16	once	CASSQVAGRSTDTQYF	TGCGCCAGCAGCCAAGTAGCGGGGCGTAGCACAGATACGCAGTATTTT
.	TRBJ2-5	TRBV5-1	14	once	CASSFYSYQETQYF	TGCGCCAGCAGCTTCTACAGCTACCAAGAGACCCAGTACTTC
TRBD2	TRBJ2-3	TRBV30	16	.	CAWTPGWTSGKDTQYF	TGTGCCTGGACACCGGGGTGGACTAGCGGGAAAGATACGCAGTATTTT
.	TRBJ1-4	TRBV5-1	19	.	CASSLFRGRGSATNEKLFF	TGCGCCAGCAGCTTATTCCGGGGCAGGGGATCGGCAACTAATGAAAAACTGTTTTTT
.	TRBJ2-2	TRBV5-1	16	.	CASSLISRAGTGELFF	TGCGCCAGCAGCTTGATCTCTCGCGCGGGCACCGGGGAGCTGTTTTTT
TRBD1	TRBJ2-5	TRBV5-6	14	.	CASSYTTGRETQYF	TGTGCCAGCAGCTATACGACAGGGCGAGAGACCCAGTACTTC
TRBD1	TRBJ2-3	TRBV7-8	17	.	CASSLAGTDPSTDTQYF	TGTGCCAGCAGCTTAGCCGGGACAGATCCTAGCACAGATACGCAGTATTTT
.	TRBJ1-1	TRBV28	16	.	CASSLMVGLWNTEAFF	TGTGCCAGCAGTTTAATGGTAGGGTTATGGAACACTGAAGCTTTCTTT
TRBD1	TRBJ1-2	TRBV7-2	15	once	CASSLGQGAYYGYTF	TGTGCCAGCAGCCTGGGACAGGGGGCCTACTATGGCTACACCTTC
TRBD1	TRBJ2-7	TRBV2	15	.	CASSEARPGGAVQYF	TGTGCCAGCAGTGAAGCAAGACCAGGGGGCGCGGTACAGTACTTC
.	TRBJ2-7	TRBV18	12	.	CASSKDGYEQYF	TGTGCCAGCTCCAAGGACGGTTACGAGCAGTACTTC
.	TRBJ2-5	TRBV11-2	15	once	CASSLDPGVQETQYF	TGTGCCAGCAGCTTAGATCCGGGGGTTCAAGAGACCCAGTACTTC
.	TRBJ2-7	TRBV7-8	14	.	CASSLEVGQLEQYF	TGTGCCAGCAGCTTAGAGGTGGGACAACTCGAGCAGTACTTC
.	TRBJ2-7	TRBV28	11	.	CASSSLYEQYF	TGTGCCAGCAGCTCCCTCTACGAGCAGTACTTC
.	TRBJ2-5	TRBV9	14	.	CASSVEGGQETQYF	TGTGCCAGCAGCGTAGAGGGGGGACAAGAGACCCAGTACTTC
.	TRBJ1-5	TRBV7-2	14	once	CASSSGGRSQPQHF	TGTGCCAGCAGCTCGGGGGGCAGGAGTCAGCCCCAGCATTTT
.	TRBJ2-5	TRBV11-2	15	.	CASSPTRVYQETQYF	TGTGCCAGCAGCCCGACCCGGGTGTACCAAGAGACCCAGTACTTC
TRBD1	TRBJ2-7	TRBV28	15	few	CASLGGGQGSYEQYF	TGTGCCAGCCTCGGCGGAGGACAGGGATCCTACGAGCAGTACTTC
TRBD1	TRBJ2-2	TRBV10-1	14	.	CASSRTGNTGELFF	TGCGCCAGCAGTCGGACAGGGAACACCGGGGAGCTGTTTTTT
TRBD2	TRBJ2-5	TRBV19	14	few	CASTSGGARETQYF	TGTGCCAGTACTAGCGGGGGGGCCCGGGAGACCCAGTACTTC
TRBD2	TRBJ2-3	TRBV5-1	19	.	CASSLGSSFGGGPTDTQYF	TGCGCCAGCAGCTTGGGTTCTTCGTTTGGCGGGGGACCCACAGATACGCAGTATTTT
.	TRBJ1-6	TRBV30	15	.	CAWSVKGVGGSPLHF	TGTGCCTGGAGTGTTAAAGGAGTGGGTGGTTCACCCCTCCACTTT
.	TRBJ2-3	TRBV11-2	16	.	CASSLLRAGGTDTQYF	TGTGCCAGCAGCCTACTAAGAGCCGGGGGCACAGATACGCAGTATTTT
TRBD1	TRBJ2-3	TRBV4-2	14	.	CASSIAGGVDTQYF	TGTGCCAGCAGCATCGCAGGGGGCGTAGATACGCAGTATTTT
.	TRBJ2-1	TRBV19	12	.	CASSFQYNEQFF	TGTGCCAGTAGTTTCCAGTACAATGAGCAGTTCTTC
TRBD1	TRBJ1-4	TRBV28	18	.	CASRTDRGPRTTNEKLFF	TGTGCCAGCAGGACGGACAGGGGGCCGAGAACAACTAATGAAAAACTGTTTTTT
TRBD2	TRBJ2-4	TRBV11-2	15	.	CASSRLAGEGNIQYF	TGTGCCAGCAGCCGCCTAGCGGGAGAGGGAAACATTCAGTACTTC
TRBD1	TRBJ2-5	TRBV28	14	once	CASSLRTGGETQYF	TGTGCCAGCAGTTTACGGACAGGGGGAGAGACCCAGTACTTC
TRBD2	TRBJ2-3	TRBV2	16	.	CASRPRLAGGSDTQYF	TGTGCCAGCAGGCCAAGACTAGCGGGGGGGTCCGATACGCAGTATTTT
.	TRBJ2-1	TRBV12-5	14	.	CASGSGSSYNEQFF	TGTGCTAGTGGTTCAGGGAGCTCCTACAATGAGCAGTTCTTC
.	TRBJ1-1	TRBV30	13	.	CAWSVQRNTEAFF	TGTGCCTGGAGTGTACAAAGGAACACTGAAGCTTTCTTT
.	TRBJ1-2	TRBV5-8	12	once	CASSLGRSGYTF	TGTGCCAGCAGCTTGGGCAGAAGTGGCTACACCTTC
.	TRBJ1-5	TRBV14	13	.	CASSQDLDQPQHF	TGTGCCAGCAGCCAAGATCTAGATCAGCCCCAGCATTTT
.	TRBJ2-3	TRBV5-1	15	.	CASSLALGEADTQYF	TGCGCCAGCAGCTTGGCCTTGGGGGAGGCAGATACGCAGTATTTT
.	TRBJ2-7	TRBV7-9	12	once	CASSLGTNEQYF	TGTGCCAGCAGCTTAGGAACTAACGAGCAGTACTTC
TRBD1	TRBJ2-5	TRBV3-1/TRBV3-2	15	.	CASDTGQGNQETQYF	TGTGCCAGCGATACGGGACAGGGTAATCAAGAGACCCAGTACTTC
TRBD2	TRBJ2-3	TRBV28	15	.	CASSFLAGVPDTQYF	TGTGCCAGCAGTTTTCTAGCGGGAGTCCCCGATACGCAGTATTTT
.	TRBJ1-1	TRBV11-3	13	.	CASSSTVNTEAFF	TGTGCCAGCAGCTCGACAGTGAACACTGAAGCTTTCTTT
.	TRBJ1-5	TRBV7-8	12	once	CASSLADQPQHF	TGTGCCAGCAGCCTTGCAGATCAGCCCCAGCATTTT
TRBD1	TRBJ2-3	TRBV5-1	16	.	CASSFGQQGITDTQYF	TGCGCCAGCAGCTTCGGACAACAGGGGATCACAGATACGCAGTATTTT